The present entry profiles one T cell receptor beta chain with its context. Antigen: not known. This sample stems from a study of shared clonotypes between healthy human individuals. General study findings and limits: The sole specimen, blood, was sampled, and tissue repertoires likely differ. Deeper or shallower sequencing was expected to change how clonotypes are shared among donors. Naive CD4 clonotype sharing across a handful of donors was about 5.3%. As a rule, naive subsets had a larger estimated richness than memory subsets.

Assay used: immunoSEQ multiplex PCR; TCRdb lists only in-frame clones, some missing. The sample has about 2.4 million clones; approximately 93% are singletons. The CDR3 is 10 amino acids. V was cut by 7 bases and J by 9 bases, with 7 bases left in between. Per the germline V gene, CDR1 is SGHNT and CDR2 is YENEEA. The sequence derives from a man aged 18 to 29 in good health. Some clones in this sample may be carry-over from other donors' samples. The sample comprised naive CD4+ T cells from PBMCs. Subset: CD45RA+ positively selected. The chain combines TRBV11-3 with TRBJ2-1, with a weak D call TRBD2 (5 bases). The CDR3 sequence is CASMEAEQFF. The CDR3 coding sequence is TGTGCCAGCATGGAGGCTGAGCAGTTCTTC. Supplemented by reference TRBV11-3 and TRBJ2-1, the full variable domain reads EAGVVQSPRYKIIEKKQPVAFWCNPISGHNTLYWYLQNLGQGPELLIRYENEEAVDDSQLPKDRFSAERLKGVDSTLKIQPAELGDSAVYLCASMEAEQFFGPGTRLTVL.